This T cell receptor (beta chain) was recovered during a study of vaccination effects on CD4 cells after COVID-19. Study background: The median interval between the second dose and post-vaccine sampling was 72 days.

This clone was seen only a few times. Its matching antigen is unknown. Sequencing was performed with immunoSEQ multiplex PCR; in TCRdb, only in-frame clones are kept and a portion is missing. Among approximately 12,000 clones, about three quarters were seen once, and the ten largest hold about 9.1%. Viral peptide pools were used in the ViraFEST assay to expand antigen-specific CD4+ T cells, and sequencing came afterward. Isolating CD4+ T cells followed about 11 days of culture. Subjects were given two BNT162b2 or mRNA-1273 vaccine doses. Vaccine recipients lacked prior SARS-CoV-2 infection and had negative nucleocapsid antibodies. V was trimmed by 2 bases and J by 4 bases, leaving 11 bases between them. Per germline, CDR1 MNHEY and CDR2 SMNVEV (reference sequence). The CDR3 extends over 14 amino acids. Study-level results: Late after vaccination, infection- and vaccine-induced clones showed marked clonal contraction.

The TCR sequence derives from a human donor who received a COVID-19 vaccine. The V call is TRBV27, the J call TRBJ1-2; D ambiguous. The specimen comprised CD4+ T cells from PBMCs cultured with SARS-CoV-2 spike peptides, sampled after COVID-19 vaccination. In nucleotides, the CDR3 is TGTGCCAGCAGTTTAGACAAAGGCGCCTATGGCTACACCTTC. This translates into CASSLDKGAYGYTF.